These T cell receptor beta chains were read from a single sample in a study of PD-1 blockade in classical Hodgkin lymphoma. Data came from immunoSEQ multiplex PCR; TCRdb stores just in-frame clones and leaves some out. The table lists 45,000 to 55,000 clones, 73% of them singletons, with about 15% in the top ten. This specimen consisted of peripheral blood mononuclear cells (PBMCs), obtained before the second cycle of nivolumab. The origin of the receptors is a human donor with classical Hodgkin lymphoma. Each CDR3 is given with its conserved first and last residue. D genes are given only for firm matches. Some rows mark clone size as missing; the rest say once, few, many or name a class of expanded clone.

TRBV5-1	NA	NA	TRBJ1-5	CASSLDDGGNQPQHF	TGCGCCAGCAGCTTGGACGATGGGGGGAATCAGCCCCAGCATTTT
TRBV30	NA	NA	TRBJ1-5	CAWSVGRGVNQPQHF	TGTGCCTGGAGTGTAGGAAGGGGTGTCAATCAGCCCCAGCATTTT
TRBV30	NA	NA	TRBJ2-2	CAWSVVSGNTGELFF	TGTGCCTGGAGTGTCGTTAGCGGCAACACCGGGGAGCTGTTTTTT
TRBV7-2	NA	NA	TRBJ1-1	CASSLMNTEAFF	TGTGCCAGCAGCTTGATGAACACTGAAGCTTTCTTT
TRBV28	TRBD1	NA	TRBJ1-5	CASSFVDRGSNQPQHF	TGTGCCAGCAGTTTCGTTGACAGGGGGAGCAATCAGCCCCAGCATTTT
TRBV9	TRBD2	many	TRBJ2-7	CASSPRLAGDIEQYF	TGTGCCAGCAGCCCCCGACTAGCGGGAGATATAGAGCAGTACTTC
TRBV23-1	TRBD1	NA	TRBJ2-7	CASSHDRVLGPYEQYF	TGCGCCAGCAGTCATGACAGGGTCCTAGGCCCCTACGAGCAGTACTTC
TRBV27	TRBD2	once	TRBJ2-7	CASSSPGTSGYEQYF	TGTGCCAGCAGTTCCCCCGGGACTAGCGGCTACGAGCAGTACTTC
TRBV27	NA	NA	TRBJ2-3	CASSLLGFGADTQYF	TGTGCCAGCAGTTTATTAGGTTTTGGTGCAGATACGCAGTATTTT
TRBV14	NA	NA	TRBJ2-1	CASSQEGPGTYNEQFF	TGTGCCAGCAGCCAAGAGGGGCCCGGGACCTACAATGAGCAGTTCTTC
TRBV6-5	TRBD1	NA	TRBJ2-7	CASSPTGFEQYF	TGTGCCAGCAGTCCGACAGGGTTCGAGCAGTACTTC
TRBV4-3	NA	few	TRBJ2-5	CASSQDPSRETQYF	TGCGCCAGCAGCCAAGATCCTAGCAGGGAGACCCAGTACTTC
TRBV12-5	NA	NA	TRBJ2-2	CASGLEPGGELFF	TGTGCTAGTGGTTTAGAGCCAGGCGGGGAGCTGTTTTTT
TRBV27	TRBD1	NA	TRBJ2-1	CASYSGTGGNEQFF	TGTGCCAGCTACTCCGGGACAGGGGGCAATGAGCAGTTCTTC
TRBV6-5	TRBD2	NA	TRBJ2-3	CASSYGTSLSTDTQYF	TGTGCCAGCAGTTACGGGACTAGCTTGAGCACAGATACGCAGTATTTT
TRBV28	NA	NA	TRBJ1-1	CASSSRPVTAFF	TGTGCCAGCAGTTCTCGTCCGGTGACAGCTTTCTTT
TRBV10-3	NA	few	TRBJ2-1	CAISPRDGKNNEQFF	TGTGCCATCAGTCCCCGGGACGGAAAGAACAATGAGCAGTTCTTC
TRBV28	NA	NA	TRBJ2-3	CASSLRLAPTDTQYF	TGTGCCAGCAGTTTAAGGCTAGCCCCAACAGATACGCAGTATTTT
TRBV10-2	NA	NA	TRBJ1-6	CASSLGGRDNSPLHF	TGCGCCAGCAGTCTCGGGGGACGAGACAATTCACCCCTCCACTTT
TRBV2	TRBD1	few	TRBJ1-5	CASSVSGTGINQPQHF	TGTGCCAGCAGTGTATCCGGGACAGGGATCAATCAGCCCCAGCATTTT
TRBV19	NA	few	TRBJ1-3	CASTPGPSGNTIYF	TGTGCCAGTACTCCTGGACCGTCTGGAAACACCATATATTTT
TRBV30	TRBD1	once	TRBJ1-2	CAWSLTGAGGYTF	TGTGCCTGGAGCCTAACAGGGGCCGGGGGCTACACCTTC